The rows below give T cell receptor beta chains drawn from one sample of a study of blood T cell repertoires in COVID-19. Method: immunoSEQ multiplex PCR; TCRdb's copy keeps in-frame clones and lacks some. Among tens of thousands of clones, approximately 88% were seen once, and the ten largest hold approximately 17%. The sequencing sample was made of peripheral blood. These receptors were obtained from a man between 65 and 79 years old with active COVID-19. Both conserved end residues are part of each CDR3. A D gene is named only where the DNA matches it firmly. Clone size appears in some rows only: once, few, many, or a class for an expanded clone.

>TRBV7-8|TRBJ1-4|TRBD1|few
TGTGCCAGCAGCGCCGGACAGGGGGCTTTAGTTAATGAAAAACTGTTTTTT
CASSAGQGALVNEKLFF
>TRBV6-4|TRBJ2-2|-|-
TGTGCCAGCAGTGCACGGGGGAACACCGGGGAGCTGTTTTTT
CASSARGNTGELFF
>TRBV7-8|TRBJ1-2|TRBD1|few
TGTGCCAGCAGCCGAGATCGACAGGGGGCCTATGGCTACACCTTC
CASSRDRQGAYGYTF
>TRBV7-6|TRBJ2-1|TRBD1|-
TGTGCCAGCAGCTCGTCGGGACAGGGCGGTGAGCAGTTCTTC
CASSSSGQGGEQFF
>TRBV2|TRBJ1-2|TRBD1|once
TGTGCCAGCAGTCCCTCAGGGGGAAGGGCTCCTGGGGGCTACACCTTC
CASSPSGGRAPGGYTF
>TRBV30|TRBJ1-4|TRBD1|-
TGTGCCTGGAATACAGGGGGCGCGGAAAAACTGTTTTTT
CAWNTGGAEKLFF
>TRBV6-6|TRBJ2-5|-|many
TGTGCCAGCAGTCCGGCGGGACTCCAAGAGACCCAGTACTTC
CASSPAGLQETQYF
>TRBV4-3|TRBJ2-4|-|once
TGCGCCAGCAGCCAGGATACTAGCCGGGGGAACATTCAGTACTTC
CASSQDTSRGNIQYF
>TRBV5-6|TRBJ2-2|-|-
TGTGCCAGCAGCCCCCGAGGGACCGGGGAGCTGTTTTTT
CASSPRGTGELFF
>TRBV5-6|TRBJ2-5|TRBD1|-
TGTGCCAGCAGCTTGGGCAAGGACAGGGAAGAGACCCAGTACTTC
CASSLGKDREETQYF
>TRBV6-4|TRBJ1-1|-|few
TGTGCCAGCAGTCCCGGGGGAGTGAACACTGAAGCTTTCTTT
CASSPGGVNTEAFF
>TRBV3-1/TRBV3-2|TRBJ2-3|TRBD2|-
TGTGCCAGCAGCCCTGGACTAGCGGAAAGCACAGATACGCAGTATTTT
CASSPGLAESTDTQYF
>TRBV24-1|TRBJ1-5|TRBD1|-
TGTGCCACCAGTGACCCGGGACAGGGTAATCAGCCCCAGCATTTT
CATSDPGQGNQPQHF
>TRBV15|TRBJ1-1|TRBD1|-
TGTGCCACCAGCGCCAAACAGGGGGCGGGCACTGAAGCTTTCTTT
CATSAKQGAGTEAFF
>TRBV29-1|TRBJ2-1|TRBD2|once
TGCAGCGTTGAAGGGAGTCTAGCGGGAGAGATGAATGAGCAGTTCTTC
CSVEGSLAGEMNEQFF
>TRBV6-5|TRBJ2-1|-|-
TGTGCCAGCAGGACTAGTGCCAATGAGCAGTTCTTC
CASRTSANEQFF
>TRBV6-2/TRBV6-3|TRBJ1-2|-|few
TGTGCCAGCAGTTACTGGCGGGGGTACATCTATGGCTACACCTTC
CASSYWRGYIYGYTF
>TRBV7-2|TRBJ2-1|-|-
TGTGCCAGCAAAGGGGGGAGGGCCGGAATCGATGAGCAGTTCTTC
CASKGGRAGIDEQFF
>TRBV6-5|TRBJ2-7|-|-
TGTGCCAGCAGTTCCCCAGTCTCCTACGAGCAGTACTTC
CASSSPVSYEQYF
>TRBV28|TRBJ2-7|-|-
TGTGCCAGCAGTTTATTAGGGGACTCCTACGAGCAGTACTTC
CASSLLGDSYEQYF
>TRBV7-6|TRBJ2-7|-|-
TGTGCCAGCAGCTTAGCCCCCCTAGGAGGAGCTGGAGAGCAGTACTTC
CASSLAPLGGAGEQYF
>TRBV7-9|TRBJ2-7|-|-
TGTGCCAGCAGCTTCTCAGGCCACGAGCAGTACTTC
CASSFSGHEQYF
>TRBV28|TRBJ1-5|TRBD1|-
TGTGCCAGCAGCCGTTCGACAGGGCGCCAGCCCCAGCATTTT
CASSRSTGRQPQHF
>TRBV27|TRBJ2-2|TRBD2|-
TGTGCCAGCAGTTTAGCGGGAGGAGGGACCGGGGAGCTGTTTTTT
CASSLAGGGTGELFF
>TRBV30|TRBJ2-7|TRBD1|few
TGTGCCTGGAAGGGGGACAGGGGCTACGAGCAGTACTTC
CAWKGDRGYEQYF
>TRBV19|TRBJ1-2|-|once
TGTGCCAGTAGTATCAGAAGTTTAGGCTACACCTTC
CASSIRSLGYTF
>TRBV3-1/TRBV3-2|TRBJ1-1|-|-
TGTGCCAGCAGCCAGTCGCAGGGTACTGAAGCTTTCTTT
CASSQSQGTEAFF
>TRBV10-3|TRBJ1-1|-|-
TGTGCCAGCAGTCAGGGGTTGAACACTGAAGCTTTCTTT
CASSQGLNTEAFF
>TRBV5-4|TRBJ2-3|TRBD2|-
TGTGCCAGCACCATCCCTAGGACGGGAGGGCGGGCAGATACGCAGTATTTT
CASTIPRTGGRADTQYF
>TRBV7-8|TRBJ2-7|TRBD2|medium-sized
TGTGCCAGCAGCTTAAATTCGGGGACTAGCGGGAGGGGTAACGAGCAGTACTTC
CASSLNSGTSGRGNEQYF
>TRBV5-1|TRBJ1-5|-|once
TGCGCCAGCAGACCCGACAGTACGCATAATCAGCCCCAGCATTTT
CASRPDSTHNQPQHF
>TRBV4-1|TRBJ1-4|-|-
TGCGCCAGCAGCCAAGATAGAGGAGCGGGGGGCCGTGAAAAACTGTTTTTT
CASSQDRGAGGREKLFF
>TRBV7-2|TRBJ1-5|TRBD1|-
TGTGCCAGCAGCTTAGTCGGGACAGATGGCAATCAGCCCCAGCATTTT
CASSLVGTDGNQPQHF
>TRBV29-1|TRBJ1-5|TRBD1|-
TGCAGCGCCATAACCGGGACAGGGGCCAATCAGCCCCAGCATTTT
CSAITGTGANQPQHF
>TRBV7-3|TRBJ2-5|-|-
TGTGCCAGCAGCTTTTCAGGGAACCAAGAGACCCAGTACTTC
CASSFSGNQETQYF
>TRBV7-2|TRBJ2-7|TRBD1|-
TGTGCCAGCAGCGGCCAGCAGGGGGCCGGGTACGAGCAGTACTTC
CASSGQQGAGYEQYF
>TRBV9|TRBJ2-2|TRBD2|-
TGTGCCAGCAGCCCTTCTAGCGGGAACACCGGGGAGCTGTTTTTT
CASSPSSGNTGELFF
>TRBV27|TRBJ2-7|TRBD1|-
TGTGCCAGCAGTAGAAAACGGGACAGCTCCTACGAGCAGTACTTC
CASSRKRDSSYEQYF
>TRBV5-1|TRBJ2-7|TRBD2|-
TGCGCCAGCAGCTTTGGCGGGAGGAGGAACGAGCAGTACTTC
CASSFGGRRNEQYF
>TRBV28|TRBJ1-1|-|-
TGTGCCAGCACCGCTCCGAGGCGGAACACTGAAGCTTTCTTT
CASTAPRRNTEAFF
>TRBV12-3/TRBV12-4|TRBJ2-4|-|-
TGTGCCAGCAGTTTGAATCGGTGGAACATTCAGTACTTC
CASSLNRWNIQYF
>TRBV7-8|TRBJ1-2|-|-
TGTGCCAGCAGCGCCACAGGGAACTATGGCTACACCTTC
CASSATGNYGYTF
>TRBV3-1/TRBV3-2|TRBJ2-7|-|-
TGTGCCAGCAGCTCGGCGGGAAGCCTAGGCGAGCAGTACTTC
CASSSAGSLGEQYF
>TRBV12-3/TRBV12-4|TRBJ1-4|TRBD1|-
TGTGCCAGCAGATCCCTTGGACAGGGGGTCGCTTTT
CASRSLGQGVAF
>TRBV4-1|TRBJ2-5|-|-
TGCGCCAGCAGCCAAGGTGGGTGGGGAGCTCAGCGGGCACAAGAGACCCAGTACTTC
CASSQGGWGAQRAQETQYF
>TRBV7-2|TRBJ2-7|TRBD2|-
TGTGCCAGCAGCTTAGCGCCGACTAGCGGGAGTTACGAGCAGTACTTC
CASSLAPTSGSYEQYF
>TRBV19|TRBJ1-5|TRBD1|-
TGTGCCAGTAGTTCAGGGACAGGAAGAGGAGGCAATCAGCCCCAGCATTTT
CASSSGTGRGGNQPQHF
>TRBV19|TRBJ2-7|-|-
TGTGCCAGTAGTGACAGATACTACGAGCAGTACTTC
CASSDRYYEQYF
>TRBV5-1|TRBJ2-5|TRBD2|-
TGCGCCAGCAGCTTGGGACTAGCGGCAAGCCAAGAGACCCAGTACTTC
CASSLGLAASQETQYF